The TCR beta chain described here comes from a study of T cells after posttransplantation cyclophosphamide. Study-wide results and caveats: Later blood repertoires were often dominated by clones from the donor CD8+ memory compartment. Recipient CMV seropositivity and CMV reactivation strongly tracked TRB clonality. Blood and skin or GI T cell repertoires showed limited TRB overlap.

Points on this clone: The antigen is not known.

Method: immunoSEQ multiplex PCR; TCRdb's copy keeps in-frame clones and lacks some. The repertoire holds about 1,500 clones, with approximately 97% as singletons. The germline V gene has CDR1 MDHEN and CDR2 SYDVKM. V shed 5 bases, J shed 0 bases, and the junction held 4 bases outside the gene matches. The CDR3 loop spans 15 amino acids. This receptor was obtained from a woman aged 55-69 years in good health, CMV-negative, and a related stem cell transplant donor. The chain is built from TRBV28 and TRBJ2-1, with 7 bases that match TRBD2. Input material: naive CD8+ T cells sorted from PBMCs. Written as DNA, the CDR3 is TGTGCCAGCAGTCTCCGGGACTACTCCTACAATGAGCAGTTCTTC. It yields the protein CASSLRDYSYNEQFF. The full variable domain, rest sourced from reference TRBV28 and TRBJ2-1, is DVKVTQSSRYLVKRTGEKVFLECVQDMDHENMFWYRQDPGLGLRLIYFSYDVKMKEKGDIPEGYSVSREKKERFSLILESASTNQTSMYLCASSLRDYSYNEQFFGPGTRLTVL.